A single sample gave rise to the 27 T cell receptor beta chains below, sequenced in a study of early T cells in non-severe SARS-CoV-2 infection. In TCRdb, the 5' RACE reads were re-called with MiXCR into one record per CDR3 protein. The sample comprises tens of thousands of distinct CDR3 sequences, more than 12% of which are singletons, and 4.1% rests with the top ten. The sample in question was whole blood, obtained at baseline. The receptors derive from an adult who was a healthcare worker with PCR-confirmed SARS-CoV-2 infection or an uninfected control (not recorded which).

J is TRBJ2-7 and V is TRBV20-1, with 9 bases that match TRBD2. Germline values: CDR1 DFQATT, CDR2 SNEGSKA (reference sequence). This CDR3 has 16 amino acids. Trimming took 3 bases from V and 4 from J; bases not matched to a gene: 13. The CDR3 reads CSASPGREGRRYEQYF. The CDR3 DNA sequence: TGCAGTGCTAGCCCGGGGCGGGAGGGCCGCAGGTACGAGCAGTACTTC.

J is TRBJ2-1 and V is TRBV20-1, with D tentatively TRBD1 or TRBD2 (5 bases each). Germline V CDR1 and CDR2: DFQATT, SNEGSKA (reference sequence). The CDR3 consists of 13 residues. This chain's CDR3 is CSSLGEKRNEQFF. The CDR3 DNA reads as TGCAGCTCTCTGGGGGAGAAGCGGAATGAGCAGTTCTTC.

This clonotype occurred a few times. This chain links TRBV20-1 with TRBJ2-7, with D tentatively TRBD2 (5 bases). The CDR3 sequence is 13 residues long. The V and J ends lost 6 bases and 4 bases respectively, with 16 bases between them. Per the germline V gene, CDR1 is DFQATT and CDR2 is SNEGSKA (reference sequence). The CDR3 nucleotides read TGCAGTGCAAGGGAGACTTTTACTTACGAGCAGTACTTC. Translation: CSARETFTYEQYF.

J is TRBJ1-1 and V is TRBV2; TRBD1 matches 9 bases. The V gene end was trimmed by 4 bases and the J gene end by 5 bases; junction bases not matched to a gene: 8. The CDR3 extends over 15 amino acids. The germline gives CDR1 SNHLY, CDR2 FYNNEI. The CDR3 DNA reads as TGTGCCAGCAGTGTTACCGGGACAGGGCTTACTGAAGCTTTCTTT. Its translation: CASSVTGTGLTEAFF.

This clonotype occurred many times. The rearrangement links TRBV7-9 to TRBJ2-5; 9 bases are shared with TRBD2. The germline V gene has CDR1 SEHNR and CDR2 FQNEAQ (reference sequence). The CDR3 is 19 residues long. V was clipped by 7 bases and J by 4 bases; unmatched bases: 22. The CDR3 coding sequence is TGTGCCAGCATCCTGGGAGCCTTAGCGGGAGACCGCCGGGGAGAGACCCAGTACTTC. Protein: CASILGALAGDRRGETQYF.

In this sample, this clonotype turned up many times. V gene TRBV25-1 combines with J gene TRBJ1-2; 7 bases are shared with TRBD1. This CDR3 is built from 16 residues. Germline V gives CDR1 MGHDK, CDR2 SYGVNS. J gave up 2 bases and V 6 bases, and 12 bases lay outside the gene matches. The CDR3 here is CASSATTGNKNYGYTF. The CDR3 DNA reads TGTGCCAGCAGCGCGACGACAGGGAATAAAAACTATGGCTACACCTTC.

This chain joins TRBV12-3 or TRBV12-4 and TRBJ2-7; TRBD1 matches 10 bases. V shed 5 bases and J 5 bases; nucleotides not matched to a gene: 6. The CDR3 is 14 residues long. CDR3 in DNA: TGTGCCAGCAGTCCGCGACAGGGGGCGGACGAGCAGTACTTC. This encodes CASSPRQGADEQYF.

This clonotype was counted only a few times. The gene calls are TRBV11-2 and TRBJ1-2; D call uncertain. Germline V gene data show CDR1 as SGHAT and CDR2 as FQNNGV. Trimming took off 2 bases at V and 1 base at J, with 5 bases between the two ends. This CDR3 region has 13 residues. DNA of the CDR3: TGTGCCAGCAGCTTAACCAGTAACTATGGCTACACCTTC. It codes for CASSLTSNYGYTF.

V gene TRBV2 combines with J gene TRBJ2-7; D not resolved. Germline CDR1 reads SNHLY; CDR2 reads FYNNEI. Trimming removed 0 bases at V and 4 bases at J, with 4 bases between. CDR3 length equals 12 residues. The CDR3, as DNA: TGTGCCAGCAGTGAAGCGGCATACGAGCAGTACTTC. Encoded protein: CASSEAAYEQYF. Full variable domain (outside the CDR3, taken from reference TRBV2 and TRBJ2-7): EPEVTQTPSHQVTQMGQEVILRCVPISNHLYFYWYRQILGQKVEFLVSFYNNEISEKSEIFDDQFSVERPDGSNFTLKIRSTKLEDSAMYFCASSEAAYEQYFGPGTRLTVT.

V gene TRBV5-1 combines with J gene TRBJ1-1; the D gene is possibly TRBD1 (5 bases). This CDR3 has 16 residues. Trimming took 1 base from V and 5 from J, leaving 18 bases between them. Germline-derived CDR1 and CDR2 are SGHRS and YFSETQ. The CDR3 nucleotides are TGCGCCAGCAGCTTGATGGCTGCTGGGGGAGGGACTGAAGCTTTCTTT. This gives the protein CASSLMAAGGGTEAFF.

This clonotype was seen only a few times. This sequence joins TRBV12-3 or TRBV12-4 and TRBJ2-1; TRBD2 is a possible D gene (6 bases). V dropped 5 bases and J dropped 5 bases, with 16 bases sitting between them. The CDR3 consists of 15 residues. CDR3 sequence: CASSARGTGDNEQFF. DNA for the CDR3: TGTGCCAGCAGTGCCCGCGGGACCGGAGACAATGAGCAGTTCTTC.

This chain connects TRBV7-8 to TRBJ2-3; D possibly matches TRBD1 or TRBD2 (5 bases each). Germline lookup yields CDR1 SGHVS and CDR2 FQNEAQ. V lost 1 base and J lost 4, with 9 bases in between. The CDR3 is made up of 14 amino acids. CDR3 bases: TGTGCCAGCAGCTTAGATAAGGGACCAGATACGCAGTATTTT. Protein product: CASSLDKGPDTQYF.

The CDR3 nucleotides read TGCAGCGTTGAGAACAACCCCTACGAGCAGTACTTC. The encoded protein is CSVENNPYEQYF. The chain links TRBV29-1 to TRBJ2-7, with D hard to call. The CDR3 runs to 12 residues. Trimming pared 3 bases from V and 2 bases from J, leaving 8 bases between. CDR1 and CDR2 from the germline V gene are SQVTM and ANQGSEA.

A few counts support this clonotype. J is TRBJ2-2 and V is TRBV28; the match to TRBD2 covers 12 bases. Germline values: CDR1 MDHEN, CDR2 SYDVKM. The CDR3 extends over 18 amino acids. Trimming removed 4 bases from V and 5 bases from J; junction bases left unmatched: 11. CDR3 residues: CASSSGLAGKLGTGELFF. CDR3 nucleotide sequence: TGTGCCAGCAGTTCCGGACTAGCGGGAAAACTAGGGACCGGGGAGCTGTTTTTT. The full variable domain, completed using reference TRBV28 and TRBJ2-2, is DVKVTQSSRYLVKRTGEKVFLECVQDMDHENMFWYRQDPGLGLRLIYFSYDVKMKEKGDIPEGYSVSREKKERFSLILESASTNQTSMYLCASSSGLAGKLGTGELFFGEGSRLTVL.

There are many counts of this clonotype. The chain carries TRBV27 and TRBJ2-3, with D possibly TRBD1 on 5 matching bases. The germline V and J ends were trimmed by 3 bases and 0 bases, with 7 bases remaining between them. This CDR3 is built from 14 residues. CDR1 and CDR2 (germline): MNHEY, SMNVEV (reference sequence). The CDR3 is CASSLTESTDTQYF. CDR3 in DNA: TGTGCCAGCAGTTTGACAGAGAGCACAGATACGCAGTATTTT.

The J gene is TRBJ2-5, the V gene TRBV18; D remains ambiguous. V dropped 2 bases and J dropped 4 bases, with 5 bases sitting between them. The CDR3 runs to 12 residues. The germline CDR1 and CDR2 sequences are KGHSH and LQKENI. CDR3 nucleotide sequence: TGTGCCAGCTCACCAGGTATAGAGACCCAGTACTTC. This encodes CASSPGIETQYF.

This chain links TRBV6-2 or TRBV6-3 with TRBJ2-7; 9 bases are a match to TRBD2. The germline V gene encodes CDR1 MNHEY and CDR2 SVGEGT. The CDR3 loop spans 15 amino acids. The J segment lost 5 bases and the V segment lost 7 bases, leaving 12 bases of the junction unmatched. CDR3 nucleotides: TGTGCCAGCATCAACGGAGGGACTAGCCGGCACGAGCAGTACTTC. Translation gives CASINGGTSRHEQYF.

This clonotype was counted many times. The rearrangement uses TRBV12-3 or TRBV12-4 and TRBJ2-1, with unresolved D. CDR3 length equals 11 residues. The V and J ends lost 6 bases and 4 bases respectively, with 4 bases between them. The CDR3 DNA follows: TGTGCCAGCAGAGTTTACAATGAGCAGTTCTTC. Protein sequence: CASRVYNEQFF.

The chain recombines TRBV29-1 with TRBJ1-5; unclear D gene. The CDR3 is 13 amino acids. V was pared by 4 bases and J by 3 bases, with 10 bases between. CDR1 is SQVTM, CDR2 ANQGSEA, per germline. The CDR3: CSVGVGHNQPQHF. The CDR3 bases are TGCAGCGTTGGTGTAGGGCACAATCAGCCCCAGCATTTT. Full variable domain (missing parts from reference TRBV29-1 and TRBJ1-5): SAVISQKPSRDICQRGTSLTIQCQVDSQVTMMFWYRQQPGQSLTLIATANQGSEATYESGFVIDKFPISRPNLTFSTLTVSNMSPEDSSIYLCSVGVGHNQPQHFGDGTRLSIL.

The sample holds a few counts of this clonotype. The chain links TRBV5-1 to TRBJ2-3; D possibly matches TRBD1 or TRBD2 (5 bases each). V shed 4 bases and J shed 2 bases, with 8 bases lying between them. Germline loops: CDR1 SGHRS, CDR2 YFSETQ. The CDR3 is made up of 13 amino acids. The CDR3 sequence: CASSRGTTDTQYF. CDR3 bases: TGCGCCAGCAGCCGAGGGACCACAGATACGCAGTATTTT.

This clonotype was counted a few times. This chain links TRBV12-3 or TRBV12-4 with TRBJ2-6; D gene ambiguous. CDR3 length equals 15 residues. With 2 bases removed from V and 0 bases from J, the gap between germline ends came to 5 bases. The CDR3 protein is CASSLSSSGANVLTF. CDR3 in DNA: TGTGCCAGCAGTTTATCTAGCTCTGGGGCCAACGTCCTGACTTTC.

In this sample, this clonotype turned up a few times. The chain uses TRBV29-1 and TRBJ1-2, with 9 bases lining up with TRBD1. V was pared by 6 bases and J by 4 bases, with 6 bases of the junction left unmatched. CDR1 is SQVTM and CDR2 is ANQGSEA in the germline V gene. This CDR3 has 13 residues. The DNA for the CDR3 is TGCAGCGTGCCGGGACAGGGTCCCTATGGCTACACCTTC. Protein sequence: CSVPGQGPYGYTF.

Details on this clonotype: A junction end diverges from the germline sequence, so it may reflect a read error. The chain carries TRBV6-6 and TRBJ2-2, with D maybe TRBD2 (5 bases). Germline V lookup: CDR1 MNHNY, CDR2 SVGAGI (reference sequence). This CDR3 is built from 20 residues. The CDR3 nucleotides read TGTGCCAGCAGTTACTCGATAAGGGCAGCCCGAGGGATTCACACCGGGGAGCCGTTTTTT. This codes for CASSYSIRAARGIHTGEPFF.

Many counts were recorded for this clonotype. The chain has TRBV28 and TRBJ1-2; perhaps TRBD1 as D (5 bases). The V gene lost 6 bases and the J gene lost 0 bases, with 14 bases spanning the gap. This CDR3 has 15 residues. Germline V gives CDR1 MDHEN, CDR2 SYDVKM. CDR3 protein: CASSISGTANYGYTF. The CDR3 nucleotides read TGTGCCAGCAGCATTTCTGGGACCGCTAACTATGGCTACACCTTC.

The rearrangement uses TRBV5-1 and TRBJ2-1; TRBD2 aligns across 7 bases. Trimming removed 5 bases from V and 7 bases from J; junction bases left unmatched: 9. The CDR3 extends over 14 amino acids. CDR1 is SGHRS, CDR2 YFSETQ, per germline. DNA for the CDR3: TGCGCCAGCAGTCTACTAGCGAGTACAAATGAGCAGTTCTTC. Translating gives CASSLLASTNEQFF.

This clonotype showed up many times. CDR3 amino acids: CASSSRDVAGELFF. CDR3 bases: TGTGCCAGCAGCTCCAGGGACGTGGCCGGGGAGCTGTTTTTT. The V gene is TRBV11-2, the J gene TRBJ2-2; the D call may be TRBD1 or TRBD2 (5 bases each). The V gene's germline CDR1 is SGHAT and CDR2 FQNNGV. The CDR3 is 14 amino acids. V was shortened by 4 bases and J by 6 bases, with 12 bases between the two germline ends.

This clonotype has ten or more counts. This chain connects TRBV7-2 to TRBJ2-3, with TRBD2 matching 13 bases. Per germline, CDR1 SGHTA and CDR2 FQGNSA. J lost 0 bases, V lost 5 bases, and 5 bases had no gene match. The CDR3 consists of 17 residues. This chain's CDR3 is CASSAGLAGSSTDTQYF. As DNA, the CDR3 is TGTGCCAGCAGCGCGGGACTAGCGGGAAGTAGCACAGATACGCAGTATTTT.